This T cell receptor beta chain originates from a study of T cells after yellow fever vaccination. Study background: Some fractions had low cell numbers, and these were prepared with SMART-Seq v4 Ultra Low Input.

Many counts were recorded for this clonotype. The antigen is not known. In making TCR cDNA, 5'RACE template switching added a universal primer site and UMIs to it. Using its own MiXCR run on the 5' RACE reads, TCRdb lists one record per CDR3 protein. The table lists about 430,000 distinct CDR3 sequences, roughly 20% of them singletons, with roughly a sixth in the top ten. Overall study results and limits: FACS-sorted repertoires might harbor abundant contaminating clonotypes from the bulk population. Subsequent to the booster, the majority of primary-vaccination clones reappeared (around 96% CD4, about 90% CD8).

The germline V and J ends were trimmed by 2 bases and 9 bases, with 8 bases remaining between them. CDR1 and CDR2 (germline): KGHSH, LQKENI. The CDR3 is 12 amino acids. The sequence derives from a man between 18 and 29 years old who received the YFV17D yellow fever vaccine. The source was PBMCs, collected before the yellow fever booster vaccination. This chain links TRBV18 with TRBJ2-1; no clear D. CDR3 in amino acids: CASSPGLSEQFF. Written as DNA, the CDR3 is TGTGCCAGCTCACCAGGGCTCTCTGAGCAGTTCTTC.